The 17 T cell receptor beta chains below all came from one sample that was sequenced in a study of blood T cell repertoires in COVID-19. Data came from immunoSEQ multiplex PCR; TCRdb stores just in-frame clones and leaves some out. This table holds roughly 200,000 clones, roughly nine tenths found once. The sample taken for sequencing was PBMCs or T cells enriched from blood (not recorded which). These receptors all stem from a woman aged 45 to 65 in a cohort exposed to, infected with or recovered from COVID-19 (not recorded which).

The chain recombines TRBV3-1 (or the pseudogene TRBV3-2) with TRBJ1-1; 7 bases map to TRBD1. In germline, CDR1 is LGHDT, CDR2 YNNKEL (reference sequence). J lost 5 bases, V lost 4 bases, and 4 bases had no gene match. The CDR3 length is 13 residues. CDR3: CASSPQGGTEAFF. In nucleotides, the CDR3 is TGTGCCAGCAGCCCCCAGGGGGGAACTGAAGCTTTCTTT.

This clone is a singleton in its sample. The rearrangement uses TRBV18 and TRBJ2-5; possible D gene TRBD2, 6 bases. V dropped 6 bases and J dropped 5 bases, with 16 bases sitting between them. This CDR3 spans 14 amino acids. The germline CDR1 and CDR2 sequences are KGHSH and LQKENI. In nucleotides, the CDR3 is TGTGCCAGCTCCCGGGACTCCCTGGGGGAGACCCAGTACTTC. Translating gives CASSRDSLGETQYF.

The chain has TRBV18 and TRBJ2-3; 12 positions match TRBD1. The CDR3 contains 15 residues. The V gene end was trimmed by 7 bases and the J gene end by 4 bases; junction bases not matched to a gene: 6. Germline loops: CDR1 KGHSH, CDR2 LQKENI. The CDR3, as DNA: TGTGCCAGCTGTCCCGGGACAGGGGGCCCAGATACGCAGTATTTT. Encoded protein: CASCPGTGGPDTQYF.

The CDR3 loop is CATSRLAGGNNEQFF. The CDR3, as DNA: TGTGCCACCAGCCGACTAGCGGGGGGCAACAATGAGCAGTTCTTC. The V call is TRBV15, the J call TRBJ2-1, with TRBD2 matching 13 bases. This CDR3 has 15 amino acids. V was pared by 5 bases and J by 5 bases, with 3 bases of the junction left unmatched. The germline CDR1 and CDR2 sequences are LNHNV and YYDKDF (reference sequence).

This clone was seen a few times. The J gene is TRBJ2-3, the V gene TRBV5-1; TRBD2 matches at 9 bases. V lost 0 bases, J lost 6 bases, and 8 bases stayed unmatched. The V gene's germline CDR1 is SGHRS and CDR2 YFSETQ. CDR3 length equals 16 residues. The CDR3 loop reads CASSLEGSGGADTQYF. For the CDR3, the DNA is TGCGCCAGCAGCTTGGAGGGTAGCGGGGGAGCCGATACGCAGTATTTT.

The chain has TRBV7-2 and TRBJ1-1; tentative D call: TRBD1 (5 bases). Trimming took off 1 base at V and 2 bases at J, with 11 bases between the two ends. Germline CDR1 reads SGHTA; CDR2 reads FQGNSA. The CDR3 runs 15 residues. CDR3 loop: CASSLGSGTNTEAFF. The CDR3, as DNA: TGTGCCAGCAGCTTAGGTTCCGGGACTAACACTGAAGCTTTCTTT.

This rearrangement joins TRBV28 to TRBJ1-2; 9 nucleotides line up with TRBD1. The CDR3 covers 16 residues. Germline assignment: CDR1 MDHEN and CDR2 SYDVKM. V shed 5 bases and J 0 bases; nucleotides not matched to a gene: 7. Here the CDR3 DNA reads TGTGCCAGCAGTCTTCCCGGGACAGGGACTAACTATGGCTACACCTTC. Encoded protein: CASSLPGTGTNYGYTF.

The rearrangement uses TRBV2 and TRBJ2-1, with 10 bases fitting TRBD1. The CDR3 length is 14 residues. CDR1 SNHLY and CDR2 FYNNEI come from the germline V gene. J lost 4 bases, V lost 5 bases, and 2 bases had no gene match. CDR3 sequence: CASSRDRGYNEQFF. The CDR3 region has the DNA TGTGCCAGCAGTAGGGACAGGGGTTACAATGAGCAGTTCTTC.

This CDR3 reads CASSVGGSGVTGELFF. DNA of the CDR3: TGTGCCAGCAGCGTAGGTGGTAGCGGGGTCACCGGGGAGCTGTTTTTT. The rearrangement joins TRBV9 to TRBJ2-2, with 8 bases matching TRBD2. Trimming at V came to 0 bases and at J to 4 bases, leaving 5 bases not matched to a gene. CDR3 size: 16 residues. Looked up from germline, CDR1 is SGDLS and CDR2 is YYNGEE.

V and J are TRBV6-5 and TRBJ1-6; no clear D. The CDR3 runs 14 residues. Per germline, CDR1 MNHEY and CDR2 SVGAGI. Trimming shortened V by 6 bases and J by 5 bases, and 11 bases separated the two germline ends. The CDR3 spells CASSSYSNNSPLHF. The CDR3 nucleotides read TGTGCCAGCAGCAGTTACAGTAATAATTCACCCCTCCACTTT.

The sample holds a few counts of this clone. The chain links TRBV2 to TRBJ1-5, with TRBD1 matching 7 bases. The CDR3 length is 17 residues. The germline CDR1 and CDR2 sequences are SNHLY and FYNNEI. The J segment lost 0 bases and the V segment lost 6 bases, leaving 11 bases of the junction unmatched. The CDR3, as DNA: TGTGCCAGCAGACGGACAGGAGACTATTATAGCAATCAGCCCCAGCATTTT. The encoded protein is CASRRTGDYYSNQPQHF.

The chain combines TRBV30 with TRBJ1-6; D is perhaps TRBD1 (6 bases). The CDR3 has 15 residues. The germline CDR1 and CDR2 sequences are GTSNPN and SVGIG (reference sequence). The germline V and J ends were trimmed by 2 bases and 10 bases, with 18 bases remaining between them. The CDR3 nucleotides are TGTGCCTGGAGTCGGGGGGGCAGGGTAGGCTCACCCCTCCACTTT. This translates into CAWSRGGRVGSPLHF.

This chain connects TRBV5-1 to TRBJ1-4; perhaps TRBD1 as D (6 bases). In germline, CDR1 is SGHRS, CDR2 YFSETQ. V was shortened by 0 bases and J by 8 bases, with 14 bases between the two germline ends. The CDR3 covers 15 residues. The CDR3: CASSLGQEPREKLFF. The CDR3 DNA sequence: TGCGCCAGCAGCTTGGGACAGGAACCAAGGGAAAAACTGTTTTTT.

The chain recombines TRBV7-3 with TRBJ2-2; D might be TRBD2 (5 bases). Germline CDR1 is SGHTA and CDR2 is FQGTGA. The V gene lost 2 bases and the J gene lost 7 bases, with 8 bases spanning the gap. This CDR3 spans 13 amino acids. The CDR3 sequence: CASSLGRDGELFF. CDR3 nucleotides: TGTGCCAGCAGCTTAGGGAGAGACGGGGAGCTGTTTTTT.

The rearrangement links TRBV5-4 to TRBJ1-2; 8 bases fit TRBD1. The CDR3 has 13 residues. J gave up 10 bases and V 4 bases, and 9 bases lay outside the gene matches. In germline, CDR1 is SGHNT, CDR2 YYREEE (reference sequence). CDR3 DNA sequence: TGTGCCAGCAGCCCGGACAGGGCGGTTGACTACACCTTC. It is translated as CASSPDRAVDYTF.

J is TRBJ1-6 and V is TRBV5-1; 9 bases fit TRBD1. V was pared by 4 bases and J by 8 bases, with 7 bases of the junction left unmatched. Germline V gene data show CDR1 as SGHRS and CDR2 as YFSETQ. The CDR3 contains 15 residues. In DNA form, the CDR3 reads TGCGCCAGCAGCCGATGGACAGGGGACGATTCACCCCTCCACTTT. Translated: CASSRWTGDDSPLHF.

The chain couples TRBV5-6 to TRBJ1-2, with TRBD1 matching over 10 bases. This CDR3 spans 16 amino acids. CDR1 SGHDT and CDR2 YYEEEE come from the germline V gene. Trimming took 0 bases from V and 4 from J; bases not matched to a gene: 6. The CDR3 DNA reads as TGTGCCAGCAGCTTGGAACCTCGGACAGGGGGCTATGGCTACACCTTC. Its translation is CASSLEPRTGGYGYTF.